These T cell receptor beta chains were read from a single sample in a study of blood T cell repertoires in COVID-19. Clones were sequenced by immunoSEQ multiplex PCR, and TCRdb holds only the in-frame ones, with some missing. The table shows approximately 170,000 clones, with roughly 83% occurring only once. The sample comprised PBMCs or T cells enriched from blood (not recorded which). The receptors were gathered from a woman aged 45 to 65 who had recovered from COVID-19. Each CDR3 is given with its conserved first and last residue. A D gene is named only where the DNA matches it firmly. Rows may omit the clone size; those that give it use once, few, many or a size class.

V gene: TRBV21-1
D gene: -
clone size: -
J gene: TRBJ2-5
CDR3 DNA: TGTGCCAGCTGGCGAACCGGGACAGAAGAGACCCAGTACTTC
CDR3 protein: CASWRTGTEETQYF

V gene: TRBV18
D gene: TRBD2
clone size: -
J gene: TRBJ2-3
CDR3 DNA: TGTGCCAGCTCACCGGGAGGGGATACGCAGTATTTT
CDR3 protein: CASSPGGDTQYF

V gene: TRBV11-2
D gene: TRBD2
clone size: once
J gene: TRBJ2-1
CDR3 DNA: TGTGCCAGCACACTAGCGGGTTGGAATGAGCAGTTCTTC
CDR3 protein: CASTLAGWNEQFF

V gene: TRBV11-3
D gene: TRBD1
clone size: -
J gene: TRBJ2-5
CDR3 DNA: TGTGCCAGCAGCCGGGGACAGGGGCTGGGAACGGCCCAGTACTTC
CDR3 protein: CASSRGQGLGTAQYF

V gene: TRBV6-6
D gene: -
clone size: -
J gene: TRBJ2-2
CDR3 DNA: TGTGCCACCCAGAGGGGGACCCTCAACACCGGGGAGCTGTTTTTT
CDR3 protein: CATQRGTLNTGELFF

V gene: TRBV5-4
D gene: -
clone size: once
J gene: TRBJ1-6
CDR3 DNA: TGTGCCAGCAGCTTGCAGGGAAACTCACCCCTCCACTTT
CDR3 protein: CASSLQGNSPLHF

V gene: TRBV28
D gene: -
clone size: -
J gene: TRBJ1-5
CDR3 DNA: TGTGCCAGCAAAACCCGGAGTAGGCTGAATCAGCCCCAGCATTTT
CDR3 protein: CASKTRSRLNQPQHF

V gene: TRBV27
D gene: -
clone size: -
J gene: TRBJ1-6
CDR3 DNA: TGTGCCAGCAGTTTCCGGGTGGTGAGCTCACCCCTCCACTTT
CDR3 protein: CASSFRVVSSPLHF

V gene: TRBV19
D gene: TRBD2
clone size: -
J gene: TRBJ2-3
CDR3 DNA: TGTGCCAGTAGTATAGATCTGCCCAATACTAGCGGGACGACAGATACGCAGTATTTT
CDR3 protein: CASSIDLPNTSGTTDTQYF

V gene: TRBV3-1/TRBV3-2
D gene: TRBD2
clone size: once
J gene: TRBJ2-1
CDR3 DNA: TGTGCCAGCAGCCAAGAGGGTCAGCGGGGTGAGCAGTTCTTC
CDR3 protein: CASSQEGQRGEQFF

V gene: TRBV15
D gene: -
clone size: -
J gene: TRBJ1-2
CDR3 DNA: TGTGCCACCAGCAGAGCAGGGAAGGGGGGCTACACCTTC
CDR3 protein: CATSRAGKGGYTF

V gene: TRBV3-1/TRBV3-2
D gene: TRBD1
clone size: -
J gene: TRBJ1-5
CDR3 DNA: TGTGCCAGCAGCTCCCGGACAGGGGAGAGTCAGCCCCAGCATTTT
CDR3 protein: CASSSRTGESQPQHF

V gene: TRBV18
D gene: TRBD1
clone size: -
J gene: TRBJ1-4
CDR3 DNA: TGTGCCAGCTCACGAGGGGGCGATGAAAAACTGTTTTTT
CDR3 protein: CASSRGGDEKLFF

V gene: TRBV7-2
D gene: -
clone size: -
J gene: TRBJ2-5
CDR3 DNA: TGTGCCAGCAGCTTAGGCGGGCTACAAGAGACCCAGTACTTC
CDR3 protein: CASSLGGLQETQYF

V gene: TRBV11-2
D gene: TRBD2
clone size: -
J gene: TRBJ2-1
CDR3 DNA: TGTGCCAGCAGCTTAGCGGGAGGGCAACTGATTGTTCGCAACAATGAGCAGTTCTTC
CDR3 protein: CASSLAGGQLIVRNNEQFF

V gene: TRBV7-8
D gene: TRBD2
clone size: -
J gene: TRBJ2-5
CDR3 DNA: TGTGCCAGCAGTTCGACTAGCGCGGAACGAGAGACCCAGTACTTC
CDR3 protein: CASSSTSAERETQYF

V gene: TRBV3-1/TRBV3-2
D gene: TRBD2
clone size: -
J gene: TRBJ2-2
CDR3 DNA: TGTGCCAGCAGCCAAAAACTAGCGGGGGGGCCTAACACCGGGGAGCTGTTTTTT
CDR3 protein: CASSQKLAGGPNTGELFF